The 15 T cell receptor beta chains reported below all come from one sample, sequenced in a study of identical twins. TCRdb processed the 5' RACE reads anew with MiXCR; each CDR3 protein has one entry. The sample consists of over 200,000 distinct CDR3 sequences, over 8% of them appearing once. Sample: memory (CD45RO+) T cells sorted from blood. The receptors derive from a woman between 18 and 30 years old in good health.

The chain employs TRBV3-1 and TRBJ1-2, with D possibly TRBD1 on 6 matching bases. This CDR3 spans 13 amino acids. The germline V gene encodes CDR1 LGHDT and CDR2 YNNKEL (reference sequence). The V end lost 0 bases, the J end lost 6 bases, and 8 bases lay between the germline ends. CDR3 nucleotide sequence: TGTGCCAGCAGCCAAGATGCAGGGGATGGCTACACCTTC. It is translated as CASSQDAGDGYTF.

In its sample, this clonotype was seen many times. This rearrangement joins TRBV10-2 to TRBJ1-5; the D is unclear. With 5 bases removed from V and 0 bases from J, the gap between germline ends came to 8 bases. The CDR3 is 14 residues long. Germline values: CDR1 WSHSY, CDR2 SAAADI. The CDR3 nucleotides are TGCGCCAGCAGTTCCGATTATAGCAATCAGCCCCAGCATTTT. Its protein is CASSSDYSNQPQHF.

The chain couples TRBV3-1 to TRBJ2-6; D gene unclear. V was clipped by 11 bases and J by 4 bases, with 15 bases between them. The CDR3 loop spans 14 amino acids. Germline V lookup: CDR1 LGHDT, CDR2 YNNKEL (reference sequence). The chain's CDR3 is CASKQVQGANVLTF. CDR3 sequence (DNA): TGTGCCTCAAAGCAGGTGCAAGGGGCCAACGTCCTGACTTTC. Full variable domain (missing parts from reference TRBV3-1 and TRBJ2-6): DTAVSQTPKYLVTQMGNDKSIKCEQNLGHDTMYWYKQDSKKFLKIMFSYNNKELIINETVPNRFSPKSPDKAHLNLHINSLELGDSAVYFCASKQVQGANVLTFGAGSRLTVL.

This clonotype appeared many times. The chain recombines TRBV3-1 with TRBJ1-2; tentatively, D is TRBD1 (5 bases). This CDR3 spans 15 amino acids. The germline gives CDR1 LGHDT, CDR2 YNNKEL (reference sequence). Trimming cost V 2 bases and J 1 base, with 11 bases left between them. CDR3 DNA: TGTGCCAGCAGCCAACCCGGGACGGTTAACTATGGCTACACCTTC. As protein: CASSQPGTVNYGYTF. The variable domain in full, with the rest retrieved from reference TRBV3-1 and TRBJ1-2, is DTAVSQTPKYLVTQMGNDKSIKCEQNLGHDTMYWYKQDSKKFLKIMFSYNNKELIINETVPNRFSPKSPDKAHLNLHINSLELGDSAVYFCASSQPGTVNYGYTFGSGTRLTVV.

This clonotype was seen at least ten times. CDR3 protein: CASSQDRGHYEQYF. The CDR3 region has the DNA TGTGCCAGCAGCCAAGACAGGGGCCACTACGAGCAGTACTTC. The chain employs TRBV3-1 and TRBJ2-7, with TRBD1 as a possible D gene (6 bases). CDR3 length equals 14 residues. V lost 0 bases and J lost 3, with 9 bases in between. Germline CDR1 reads LGHDT; CDR2 reads YNNKEL (reference sequence).

This chain uses TRBV7-9 with TRBJ2-1, with D unresolved. Between the trimmed V and J ends, which lost 3 bases and 8 bases, there was a span of 11 bases. The CDR3 is 13 amino acids. The germline gives CDR1 SEHNR, CDR2 FQNEAQ (reference sequence). CDR3 sequence (DNA): TGTGCCAGCAGCTTTACGGAGCTCCATGAGCAGTTCTTC. Protein sequence: CASSFTELHEQFF.

This clonotype has more than one count but fewer than ten. The chain has TRBV5-1 and TRBJ1-4; perhaps TRBD1 as D (6 bases). Germline CDR1 and CDR2: SGHRS and YFSETQ. The CDR3 has 14 residues. The V gene lost 5 bases and the J gene lost 4 bases, with 12 bases spanning the gap. CDR3 amino acids: CASSSDSFNEKLFF. DNA of the CDR3: TGCGCCAGCAGTTCGGACAGCTTTAATGAAAAACTGTTTTTT.

This clonotype was counted only a few times. This chain connects TRBV20-1 to TRBJ1-5; D is ambiguous. The CDR3 length is 15 residues. Germline loops: CDR1 DFQATT, CDR2 SNEGSKA (reference sequence). The ends were cut back, 4 bases at V and 6 bases at J, with 19 bases in the middle. In DNA, the CDR3 is TGCAGTGCTATACGGGCGGCCGAGGAAAGTCAGCCCCAGCATTTT. This encodes CSAIRAAEESQPQHF.

The chain employs TRBV5-6 and TRBJ1-2; D may be TRBD1 (5 bases). The CDR3 has 15 amino acids. Trimming took 0 bases from V and 2 from J, leaving 11 bases between them. In germline, CDR1 is SGHDT, CDR2 YYEEEE. CDR3 loop: CASSLVHQGNYGYTF. The CDR3 nucleotides read TGTGCCAGCAGCTTGGTTCACCAGGGCAACTATGGCTACACCTTC.

This clonotype was counted only a few times. The chain combines TRBV6-1 with TRBJ2-1; 9 nucleotides agree with TRBD1. Germline V gives CDR1 MNHNS, CDR2 SASEGT. The CDR3 spans 15 residues. After removal of 5 bases from V and 7 bases from J, the junction contained 9 bases not matched to a gene. The CDR3 region has the DNA TGTGCCAGCAGTCGTCCGGGACAGGGAACAAATGAGCAGTTCTTC. Encoded protein: CASSRPGQGTNEQFF.

This clonotype has more than one count but fewer than ten. The chain carries TRBV4-1 and TRBJ2-1; D could derive from TRBD1 or TRBD2 (5 bases each). CDR3 length equals 17 residues. The germline gives CDR1 MGHRA, CDR2 YSYEKL. Trimming removed 3 bases at V and 7 bases at J, with 22 bases between. The DNA of the CDR3 is TGCGCCAGCAGCCAGAAGTCGGGGCAGGGATACAGGAATGAGCAGTTCTTC. This codes for CASSQKSGQGYRNEQFF.

This clonotype appeared a few times. The V call is TRBV20-1, the J call TRBJ2-1; the D is unclear. Germline values: CDR1 DFQATT, CDR2 SNEGSKA (reference sequence). The CDR3 has 10 amino acids. The V gene lost 5 bases and the J gene lost 8 bases, with 7 bases spanning the gap. The CDR3 nucleotides read TGCAGTGCTTCGAACGATGAGCAGTTCTTC. This codes for CSASNDEQFF.

This clonotype was counted only a few times. The chain links TRBV5-4 to TRBJ1-2, with 9 nucleotides matching TRBD1. The CDR3 has 15 amino acids. With 3 bases clipped from V and 8 bases from J, the junction kept 11 bases outside the gene matches. Germline V gene sequence: CDR1 SGHNT, CDR2 YYREEE (reference sequence). The CDR3 sequence is CASSSTGTGSRGYTF. The CDR3 DNA reads TGTGCCAGCAGCTCAACCGGGACAGGGAGTAGAGGCTACACCTTC.

In its sample, this clonotype was seen many times. The chain has TRBV20-1 and TRBJ2-7; no firm D call. V lost 7 bases and J 10 bases, leaving 17 bases between the germline ends. Germline values: CDR1 DFQATT, CDR2 SNEGSKA (reference sequence). The CDR3 covers 11 residues. CDR3 DNA: TGCAGTGGAAAAGCCAGGAATCGACAGTACTTC. Translation gives CSGKARNRQYF.

This clonotype was counted many times. The chain joins TRBV12-3 or TRBV12-4 to TRBJ2-5, with TRBD2 as a possible D gene (6 bases). Between the trimmed V and J ends, which lost 7 bases and 3 bases, there was a span of 15 bases. CDR3 length: 14 residues. CDR3 region: CASNMGQREETQYF. The DNA for the CDR3 is TGTGCCAGCAACATGGGGCAGCGGGAAGAGACCCAGTACTTC.